This passage covers 17 T cell receptor beta chains from one sample sequenced in a study of cytomegalovirus exposure and HLA in healthy donors. The PCR used 60 Vbeta and 13 Jbeta primers. Some clones are missing from TCRdb's copy, which holds only in-frame ones; the method was immunoSEQ multiplex PCR. The sample includes about 82,000 clones, roughly 80% of them seen just once. Sequencing was performed on PBMCs. The receptors here all came from a woman aged 45 to 65 in good health and CMV-seropositive.

V and J are TRBV19 and TRBJ1-5; D is undetermined. Per the germline V gene, CDR1 is LNHDA and CDR2 is SQIVND (reference sequence). The length of the CDR3 is 13 residues. V gave up 8 bases and J gave up 0 bases, with 8 bases separating them. The DNA of the CDR3 is TGTGCCAGTGCAGATTATAGCAATCAGCCCCAGCATTTT. It specifies CASADYSNQPQHF.

This rearrangement joins TRBV6-5 to TRBJ2-3, with TRBD1 as a possible D gene (7 bases). Trimming removed 5 bases from V and 6 bases from J, with 15 bases in between. CDR1 is MNHEY, CDR2 SVGAGI, per germline. The CDR3 extends over 14 amino acids. The CDR3 coding sequence is TGTGCCAGCAGTCCCAGGGGGGTGGTGGATACGCAGTATTTT. It is translated as CASSPRGVVDTQYF.

This clone was picked up one time. The chain carries TRBV19 and TRBJ2-5; maybe TRBD2 (6 bases). The germline V gene has CDR1 LNHDA and CDR2 SQIVND (reference sequence). Trimming shortened V by 2 bases and J by 4 bases, and 8 bases separated the two germline ends. This CDR3 is 13 amino acids long. The CDR3 protein is CASSIRRGETQYF. CDR3 in DNA: TGTGCCAGTAGTATAAGGAGGGGAGAGACCCAGTACTTC.

The chain joins TRBV29-1 to TRBJ1-1, with D perhaps matching TRBD1 (5 bases). From germline, CDR1 is SQVTM and CDR2 ANQGSEA. Trimming removed 5 bases from V and 1 base from J, with 8 bases in between. CDR3 length: 12 residues. CDR3 residues: CSVLQGNTEAFF. The DNA for the CDR3 is TGCAGCGTTCTCCAGGGGAACACTGAAGCTTTCTTT.

J is TRBJ2-1 and V is TRBV6-5; TRBD1 is a possible D gene (6 bases). Per germline, CDR1 MNHEY and CDR2 SVGAGI. The CDR3 consists of 16 residues. The V and J ends lost 0 bases and 2 bases respectively, with 11 bases between them. The CDR3 coding sequence is TGTGCCAGCAGTTACTCTACAGGGTTAACCTACAATGAGCAGTTCTTC. This translates into CASSYSTGLTYNEQFF.

In this sample, this clone turned up a few times. The V gene is TRBV23-1, the J gene TRBJ2-5, with D unresolved. TRBV23-1 is designated an ORF whose function remains uncertain. Trimming took 0 bases from V and 5 from J, leaving 13 bases between them. The CDR3 runs 15 residues. CDR3 coding DNA: TGCGCCAGCAGTCAATCCATCCGGGTACGGGAGACCCAGTACTTC. Protein: CASSQSIRVRETQYF.

This clone was recorded once. This sequence joins TRBV18 and TRBJ2-2, with 8 bases fitting TRBD1. The V and J ends lost 6 bases and 5 bases, in that order; junction bases with no gene match: 2. From germline, CDR1 is KGHSH and CDR2 LQKENI. This CDR3 is 13 amino acids long. The CDR3 DNA sequence: TGTGCCAGCTCGGGACAGGCAACCGGGGAGCTGTTTTTT. It specifies CASSGQATGELFF.

CDR3 DNA: TGCAGCGTTAATATGGACAGAGATTACAATGAGCAGTTCTTC. Translated, it gives CSVNMDRDYNEQFF. The rearrangement uses TRBV29-1 and TRBJ2-1, with D possibly matching TRBD1 (6 bases). V lost 5 bases, J lost 4 bases, and 15 bases lay in between. Germline V CDR1 and CDR2: SQVTM, ANQGSEA. The CDR3 runs 14 residues.

This clone was seen only once. CDR3 region: CASNGGEGRGNEQFF. CDR3 in DNA: TGTGCCAGCAATGGGGGGGAGGGCCGGGGCAATGAGCAGTTCTTC. The chain recombines TRBV2 with TRBJ2-1; 7 bases fit TRBD2. V lost 7 bases to trimming and J lost 6 bases; unmatched junction nucleotides: 12. The germline CDR1 and CDR2 sequences are SNHLY and FYNNEI. The CDR3 is 15 residues long.

This clone was counted only a few times. The CDR3 sequence: CASSYGLAPSYNEQFF. In nucleotides, the CDR3 is TGTGCCAGCAGTTACGGCCTAGCGCCCTCCTACAATGAGCAGTTCTTC. The chain combines TRBV6-5 with TRBJ2-1; weak D call: TRBD2 (6 bases). Per germline, CDR1 MNHEY and CDR2 SVGAGI. This CDR3 is built from 16 residues. V was clipped by 2 bases and J by 0 bases, with 11 bases between them.

Points on this clone: One end of the junction varies from germline; a read error may be responsible. This chain uses TRBV27 with TRBJ2-7; weak D call: TRBD1 (6 bases). This CDR3 spans 9 amino acids. Germline V gene data show CDR1 as MNHEY and CDR2 as SMNVEV (reference sequence). CDR3 sequence (DNA): TGTGCGAGCACAGGGCACCAGTACTTC. Translated: CASTGHQYF.

The gene calls are TRBV10-1 and TRBJ2-5; D may be TRBD1 (6 bases). The CDR3 runs 13 residues. Between the trimmed V and J ends, which lost 6 bases and 4 bases, there was a span of 12 bases. Germline V lookup: CDR1 WNHNN, CDR2 SYGVQD (reference sequence). The CDR3 DNA reads as TGCGCCAGCAGCGAAGGGGGTCGAGAGACCCAGTACTTC. It is translated as CASSEGGRETQYF.

This chain links TRBV9 with TRBJ2-7, with D maybe TRBD1 (6 bases). The V gene lost 2 bases and the J gene lost 1 base, with 13 bases spanning the gap. Germline CDR1 is SGDLS and CDR2 is YYNGEE. The CDR3 sequence is 15 residues long. CDR3 amino acids: CASSVSGVVSYEQYF. The CDR3 DNA is TGTGCCAGCAGCGTCTCAGGGGTGGTATCCTACGAGCAGTACTTC. The complete variable domain, with remaining parts taken from reference TRBV9 and TRBJ2-7, reads DSGVTQTPKHLITATGQRVTLRCSPRSGDLSVYWYQQSLDQGLQFLIQYYNGEERAKGNILERFSAQQFPDLHSELNLSSLELGDSALYFCASSVSGVVSYEQYFGPGTRLTVT.

This clone has just a few counts. Different DNA sequences within this sample yield the same CDR3. V and J are TRBV5-1 and TRBJ2-2; 7 bases align to TRBD2. The CDR3 spans 13 residues. Germline lookup yields CDR1 SGHRS and CDR2 YFSETQ. The ends lost 4 bases at V and 11 bases at J; junction bases unmatched: 8. CDR3 nucleotide sequence: TGCGCCAGCAGCACAACGGGGGGTAGAGAGCTGTTTTTT. This codes for CASSTTGGRELFF.

This clone showed up many times. V usage is TRBV6-4 and J usage is TRBJ1-1, with D maybe TRBD1 (5 bases). Germline CDR1 reads MRHNA; CDR2 reads SNTAGT. This CDR3 spans 13 amino acids. V was pared by 5 bases and J by 6 bases, with 13 bases between. CDR3 DNA sequence: TGTGCCAGCAGTCCCTCTGACAGTTCTGAAGCTTTCTTT. Translated: CASSPSDSSEAFF.

This rearrangement joins TRBV7-3 to TRBJ1-1; TRBD1 aligns across 10 bases. J lost 3 bases, V lost 5 bases, and 3 bases had no gene match. Germline V CDR1 and CDR2: SGHTA, FQGTGA. The CDR3 spans 14 residues. The CDR3 DNA follows: TGTGCCAGCAGCCCGGGACAGGGGCACACTGAAGCTTTCTTT. Amino acids: CASSPGQGHTEAFF.

The rearrangement uses TRBV5-1 and TRBJ2-5, with TRBD1 identical over 12 bases. CDR3 size: 18 residues. The V and J ends lost 0 bases and 5 bases, in that order; junction bases with no gene match: 11. Germline CDR1 and CDR2: SGHRS and YFSETQ. The CDR3 reads CASSLEGSGTGGRETQYF. CDR3 in DNA: TGCGCCAGCAGCTTGGAGGGCTCCGGGACAGGGGGCAGGGAGACCCAGTACTTC.